Listed here are 26 T cell receptor beta chains from one sample, sequenced in a study of T cells in Graves' hyperthyroidism and ophthalmopathy. Amplification targeted TCR beta CDR3 regions from RNA transcripts. HTBI primers were the set used in a first-round RT-PCR of the TCR CDR3. TCRdb redid the calling of the multiplex PCR reads with MiXCR, one entry per CDR3 protein. The table has approximately 560,000 distinct CDR3 sequences, 15% to 19% seen once. Sample: blood. All receptors derive from a woman in her twenties or thirties with Graves' hyperthyroidism.

Remarks on this clonotype: This clone may be a read error of a much larger clone one base away. V gene TRBV29-1 combines with J gene TRBJ2-1; D gene unclear. CDR1 and CDR2 from the germline V gene are SQVTM and ANQGSEA. V shed 0 bases and J shed 3 bases, with 6 bases lying between them. CDR3 length equals 13 residues. The CDR3: CSVEEGFYNEQFF. DNA of the CDR3: TGCAGCGTTGAAGAGGGTTTCTACAATGAGCAGTTCTTC.

Many counts were recorded for this clonotype. The gene calls are TRBV7-2 and TRBJ1-1, with D maybe TRBD1 (6 bases). Trimming removed 5 bases from V and 4 bases from J, with 14 bases in between. The germline CDR1 and CDR2 sequences are SGHTA and FQGNSA. This CDR3 has 14 amino acids. CDR3 DNA sequence: TGTGCCAGCAGCGAACGGGGGGCGCGCACTGAAGCTTTCTTT. Translation gives CASSERGARTEAFF.

The table lists this clonotype with a few counts. The rearrangement joins TRBV4-3 to TRBJ2-3; D call uncertain. Germline-derived CDR1 and CDR2 are LGHNA and YSLEER. The CDR3 is 14 residues long. V shed 0 bases and J shed 5 bases, with 9 bases lying between them. In DNA, the CDR3 is TGCGCCAGCAGCCAAGATAAGTTGCTAGATACGCAGTATTTT. It encodes CASSQDKLLDTQYF.

This clonotype was observed a handful of times. J is TRBJ2-7 and V is TRBV25-1; 8 nucleotides agree with TRBD2. Losses at the gene ends were 3 bases for V and 6 bases for J; bases not matched to a gene: 7. The V gene's germline CDR1 is MGHDK and CDR2 SYGVNS. The CDR3 contains 14 residues. The CDR3 is CASSDTSGRLEQYF. CDR3 nucleotides: TGTGCCAGCAGTGATACTAGCGGTCGTCTCGAGCAGTACTTC.

V gene TRBV20-1 combines with J gene TRBJ2-3; 12 bases are shared with TRBD2. The CDR3 is 16 residues long. Trimming took 0 bases from V and 5 from J; bases not matched to a gene: 6. Germline V CDR1 and CDR2: DFQATT, SNEGSKA (reference sequence). CDR3 DNA sequence: TGCAGTGCTAGAGATCTAGCGGGAGGGTCTGAAGATACGCAGTATTTT. It codes for CSARDLAGGSEDTQYF.

The V call is TRBV6-2 or TRBV6-3, the J call TRBJ2-1, with TRBD1 matching 10 bases. After removal of 3 bases from V and 5 bases from J, the junction contained 4 bases not matched to a gene. Germline V CDR1 and CDR2: MNHEY, SVGEGT. CDR3 length: 15 amino acids. The CDR3 nucleotides read TGTGCCAGCAGTTATGCCGGGACAGGGGACAATGAGCAGTTCTTC. Protein product: CASSYAGTGDNEQFF.

V is TRBV28 and J is TRBJ2-7; 7 positions agree with TRBD2. The CDR3 loop spans 18 amino acids. V was clipped by 8 bases and J by 6 bases; unmatched bases: 25. Per germline, CDR1 MDHEN and CDR2 SYDVKM. The CDR3 loop is CASSRFPSGKPLVSEQYF. Written as DNA, the CDR3 is TGTGCCAGCTCACGTTTTCCGAGCGGGAAGCCCCTAGTGAGCGAGCAGTACTTC. The whole variable domain, filled in from reference TRBV28 and TRBJ2-7, reads DVKVTQSSRYLVKRTGEKVFLECVQDMDHENMFWYRQDPGLGLRLIYFSYDVKMKEKGDIPEGYSVSREKKERFSLILESASTNQTSMYLCASSRFPSGKPLVSEQYFGPGTRLTVT.

CDR3 in amino acids: CASQNRDWINNEQFF. The CDR3 coding sequence is TGTGCCAGCCAAAACCGGGACTGGATCAACAATGAGCAGTTCTTC. The chain combines TRBV7-9 with TRBJ2-1, with D perhaps matching TRBD2 (6 bases). The CDR3 has 15 residues. CDR1 SEHNR and CDR2 FQNEAQ come from the germline V gene (reference sequence). Between the trimmed V and J ends, which lost 8 bases and 5 bases, there was a span of 19 bases.

The rearrangement links TRBV11-2 to TRBJ2-1, with a weak D call TRBD2 (6 bases). Germline V CDR1 and CDR2: SGHAT, FQNNGV. With 5 bases removed from V and 1 base from J, the gap between germline ends came to 15 bases. The length of the CDR3 is 16 residues. The CDR3, as DNA: TGTGCCAGCAGCACCCGTCTAGCGCAGTCCTACAATGAGCAGTTCTTC. It is translated as CASSTRLAQSYNEQFF. Drawing the rest from reference TRBV11-2 and TRBJ2-1, the complete variable domain is EAGVAQSPRYKIIEKRQSVAFWCNPISGHATLYWYQQILGQGPKLLIQFQNNGVVDDSQLPKDRFSAERLKGVDSTLKIQPAKLEDSAVYLCASSTRLAQSYNEQFFGPGTRLTVL.

This clonotype was counted many times. The V call is TRBV5-1, the J call TRBJ2-1, with 16 bases aligning to TRBD2. After removal of 3 bases from V and 2 bases from J, the junction contained 5 bases not matched to a gene. Germline V gives CDR1 SGHRS, CDR2 YFSETQ. This CDR3 contains 18 residues. CDR3 region: CASSSEGLAGGPYNEQFF. The CDR3 region has the DNA TGCGCCAGCAGCTCGGAGGGACTAGCGGGAGGGCCCTACAATGAGCAGTTCTTC. The full variable domain, with the rest looked up from reference TRBV5-1 and TRBJ2-1, is KAGVTQTPRYLIKTRGQQVTLSCSPISGHRSVSWYQQTPGQGLQFLFEYFSETQRNKGNFPGRFSGRQFSNSRSEMNVSTLELGDSALYLCASSSEGLAGGPYNEQFFGPGTRLTVL.

For this clonotype: A much larger clone differs by one base, so this may be a read error. The genes are TRBV30 and TRBJ2-7; 8 bases fit TRBD2. The germline V gene has CDR1 GTSNPN and CDR2 SVGIG (reference sequence). This CDR3 is built from 12 residues. V shed 8 bases, J shed 5 bases, and the junction held 8 bases outside the gene matches. The CDR3 spells CAREGVEDEQYF. DNA for the CDR3: TGTGCCCGGGAGGGGGTTGAGGACGAGCAGTACTTC. Drawing the rest from reference TRBV30 and TRBJ2-7, the complete variable domain is SQTIHQWPATLVQPVGSPLSLECTVEGTSNPNLYWYRQAAGRGLQLLFYSVGIGQISSEVPQNLSASRPQDRQFILSSKKLLLSDSGFYLCAREGVEDEQYFGPGTRLTVT.

This chain joins TRBV7-2 and TRBJ1-2, with 9 bases identical to TRBD1. With 7 bases clipped from V and 7 bases from J, the junction kept 10 bases outside the gene matches. The CDR3 spans 14 residues. Germline CDR1 and CDR2: SGHTA and FQGNSA. CDR3 in DNA: TGTGCCAGCACCCGGGGACAGGGCGCAGGTGGCTACACCTTC. This encodes CASTRGQGAGGYTF.

This clonotype was counted only a few times. Being one base from a much bigger clone, this may be a read error. The gene calls are TRBV18 and TRBJ2-3; D may be TRBD1 (6 bases). This CDR3 comprises 14 residues. CDR1 is KGHSH, CDR2 LQKENI, per germline. CDR3 DNA sequence: TGTGTCAGCTCACAACCAGGGGGCACAGATACGCAGTATTTT. Amino acids: CVSSQPGGTDTQYF.

V and J are TRBV7-2 and TRBJ1-2; D unresolved. Germline V CDR1 and CDR2: SGHTA, FQGNSA. The CDR3 loop spans 13 amino acids. V lost 5 bases and J 8 bases, leaving 15 bases between the germline ends. Written as DNA, the CDR3 is TGTGCCAGCAGCCCCCGGGTTGAAGGCGGCTACACCTTC. This gives the protein CASSPRVEGGYTF.

This clonotype was seen repeatedly, ten times or more. The rearrangement joins TRBV6-1 to TRBJ2-1, with D unresolved. Trimming cost V 5 bases and J 4 bases, with 12 bases left between them. This CDR3 spans 14 amino acids. The V gene's germline CDR1 is MNHNS and CDR2 SASEGT. CDR3 sequence (DNA): TGTGCCAGCAGTAGAAGCGACTTTTACAATGAGCAGTTCTTC. This sequence encodes CASSRSDFYNEQFF.

Many counts were recorded for this clonotype. The genes are TRBV7-9 and TRBJ2-7, with 10 positions matching TRBD2. The CDR3 runs to 15 residues. Germline lookup yields CDR1 SEHNR and CDR2 FQNEAQ (reference sequence). Trimming removed 3 bases from V and 3 bases from J; junction bases left unmatched: 5. In nucleotides, the CDR3 is TGTGCCAGCAGCTTGGTGTCTAGCGGGAGCTACGAGCAGTACTTC. Amino acid sequence: CASSLVSSGSYEQYF.

This chain joins TRBV27 and TRBJ2-2; D may be TRBD1 (6 bases). Germline V gene data show CDR1 as MNHEY and CDR2 as SMNVEV (reference sequence). V was trimmed by 3 bases and J by 5 bases, leaving 13 bases between them. This CDR3 region has 15 residues. The CDR3 region is CASSFIQGGTGELFF. CDR3 DNA sequence: TGTGCCAGCAGTTTTATACAGGGTGGAACCGGGGAGCTGTTTTTT.

In this sample, this clonotype turned up many times. The chain carries TRBV28 and TRBJ2-1; TRBD2 aligns across 14 bases. Trimming cost V 8 bases and J 4 bases; bases outside gene matches: 4. Germline values: CDR1 MDHEN, CDR2 SYDVKM. This CDR3 has 15 amino acids. CDR3 nucleotide sequence: TGTGCCAGCGGGACTAGCGGGAGTTTATACAATGAGCAGTTCTTC. It encodes CASGTSGSLYNEQFF.

In this sample, this clonotype turned up many times. The V and J genes are TRBV20-1 and TRBJ1-1; D might be TRBD1 (6 bases). V was cut by 2 bases and J by 0 bases, with 10 bases left in between. From germline, CDR1 is DFQATT and CDR2 SNEGSKA (reference sequence). CDR3 length: 14 residues. CDR3 sequence reads: CSARSGGLNTEAFF. The CDR3 DNA follows: TGCAGTGCTAGATCGGGGGGGCTGAACACTGAAGCTTTCTTT.

CDR3 in DNA: TGTGCCACCAGCAGAGGCGGACTAGCGTACTTCTACGAGCAGTACTTC. Residues: CATSRGGLAYFYEQYF. The chain combines TRBV15 with TRBJ2-7; 9 bases align to TRBD2. The CDR3 contains 16 residues. Germline trimming cut 1 base from V and 3 bases from J; bases unmatched to any gene: 7. Germline CDR1 reads LNHNV; CDR2 reads YYDKDF (reference sequence).

This clonotype was detected ten times or more. CDR3 sequence reads: CSARRIPGPQHF. CDR3 nucleotides: TGCAGTGCTAGACGGATCCCAGGGCCCCAGCATTTT. The chain is built from TRBV20-1 and TRBJ1-5; D is unclear. Trimming removed 2 bases from V and 9 bases from J, with 11 bases in between. Per germline, CDR1 DFQATT and CDR2 SNEGSKA (reference sequence). This CDR3 region has 12 residues.

This clonotype turned up a few times. The V and J genes are TRBV3-1 and TRBJ2-5; D call uncertain. V was trimmed by 2 bases and J by 4 bases, leaving 8 bases between them. The CDR3 spans 13 residues. Per germline, CDR1 LGHDT and CDR2 YNNKEL (reference sequence). This CDR3 reads CASSQFGGETQYF. The CDR3 nucleotides are TGTGCCAGCAGCCAATTCGGCGGAGAGACCCAGTACTTC.

The table lists this clonotype with a few counts. The chain employs TRBV12-3 or TRBV12-4 and TRBJ1-4, with a tentative D call TRBD1 (5 bases). The CDR3 sequence is 15 residues long. Trimming pared 5 bases from V and 4 bases from J, leaving 14 bases between. The CDR3 bases are TGTGCCAGCAGTCTCATGGGGCTGCGTAATGAAAAACTGTTTTTT. It is translated as CASSLMGLRNEKLFF.

The genes are TRBV29-1 and TRBJ2-5; 7 bases line up with TRBD1. This CDR3 contains 11 residues. CDR1 is SQVTM and CDR2 is ANQGSEA in the germline V gene. J gave up 3 bases and V 7 bases, and 2 bases lay outside the gene matches. The CDR3 reads CSADREETQYF. The CDR3, as DNA: TGCAGCGCCGACAGGGAAGAGACCCAGTACTTC. Using reference TRBV29-1 and TRBJ2-5 for the parts outside the CDR3, the full variable domain is SAVISQKPSRDICQRGTSLTIQCQVDSQVTMMFWYRQQPGQSLTLIATANQGSEATYESGFVIDKFPISRPNLTFSTLTVSNMSPEDSSIYLCSADREETQYFGPGTRLLVL.

The genes are TRBV20-1 and TRBJ1-5; D may be TRBD1 (5 bases). CDR1 and CDR2 from the germline V gene are DFQATT and SNEGSKA (reference sequence). The CDR3 is 12 residues long. Trimming cost V 3 bases and J 4 bases, with 7 bases left between them. CDR3 protein: CSARGQNQPQHF. The CDR3 DNA sequence: TGCAGTGCTAGGGGGCAGAATCAGCCCCAGCATTTT.

This clonotype was found a few times. The chain is built from TRBV7-6 and TRBJ1-5; D not resolved. The CDR3 length is 13 residues. Germline CDR1 and CDR2: SGHVS and FNYEAQ. Trimming took off 1 base at V and 9 bases at J, with 10 bases between the two ends. In DNA, the CDR3 is TGTGCCAGCAGCTTAGGGCCTCTAGGGCCCCAGCATTTT. It yields the protein CASSLGPLGPQHF. Variable domain in full (rest from reference TRBV7-6 and TRBJ1-5): GAGVSQSPRYKVTKRGQDVALRCDPISGHVSLYWYRQALGQGPEFLTYFNYEAQQDKSGLPNDRFSAERPEGSISTLTIQRTEQRDSAMYRCASSLGPLGPQHFGDGTRLSIL.